One and the same sample provided the 18 T cell receptor beta chains below, sequenced in a study of blood T cell repertoires in COVID-19. Data came from immunoSEQ multiplex PCR; TCRdb stores just in-frame clones and leaves some out. The sample includes about 210,000 clones, roughly 86% of them seen just once. Sequencing used peripheral blood. The source is a woman aged 45 to 65 with active or convalescent COVID-19.

The V and J genes are TRBV18 and TRBJ2-7; D not certain. V gave up 6 bases and J gave up 2 bases, with 14 bases separating them. CDR3 length: 14 amino acids. Germline lookup yields CDR1 KGHSH and CDR2 LQKENI. The DNA of the CDR3 is TGTGCCAGCTCCCTCGGCAACAGCCCCTACGAGCAGTACTTC. Its protein is CASSLGNSPYEQYF. The variable domain in full, with the rest retrieved from reference TRBV18 and TRBJ2-7, is NAGVMQNPRHLVRRRGQEARLRCSPMKGHSHVYWYRQLPEEGLKFMVYLQKENIIDESGMPKERFSAEFPKEGPSILRIQQVVRGDSAAYFCASSLGNSPYEQYFGPGTRLTVT.

This clone was seen only once. This sequence joins TRBV27 and TRBJ1-1; D might be TRBD1 (5 bases). The CDR3 has 14 residues. V lost 5 bases, J lost 5 bases, and 15 bases lay in between. Germline V gene sequence: CDR1 MNHEY, CDR2 SMNVEV (reference sequence). The CDR3 here is CASSLPGSGTEAFF. The CDR3 DNA follows: TGTGCCAGCAGTCTCCCAGGGAGCGGGACTGAAGCTTTCTTT.

The gene calls are TRBV30 and TRBJ1-4; 9 bases map to TRBD1. CDR3 size: 13 residues. CDR1 is GTSNPN and CDR2 is SVGIG in the germline V gene (reference sequence). Germline trimming cut 8 bases from V and 8 bases from J; bases unmatched to any gene: 9. The CDR3 coding sequence is TGTGCCGGTAAGGGACAGGGTGGCGAAAAACTGTTTTTT. Its translation is CAGKGQGGEKLFF.

The rearrangement uses TRBV7-6 and TRBJ1-6; D call uncertain. Germline CDR1 SGHVS, CDR2 FNYEAQ. The V and J ends lost 6 bases and 8 bases respectively, with 17 bases between them. The CDR3 is made up of 15 amino acids. CDR3 loop: CASRERERSDSPLHF. Here the CDR3 DNA reads TGTGCCAGCAGGGAGAGAGAGAGGAGTGATTCACCCCTCCACTTT.

The chain employs TRBV6-2 or TRBV6-3 and TRBJ1-2, with TRBD1 as a possible D gene (5 bases). The germline CDR1 and CDR2 sequences are MNHEY and SVGEGT. The CDR3 length is 12 residues. The ends were cut back, 5 bases at V and 7 bases at J, with 11 bases in the middle. CDR3: CASSLIGGGYTF. CDR3 sequence (DNA): TGTGCCAGCAGTCTGATCGGGGGTGGCTACACCTTC.

The chain joins TRBV18 to TRBJ1-2; D not certain. Germline-derived CDR1 and CDR2 are KGHSH and LQKENI. This CDR3 region has 15 residues. Trimming cost V 4 bases and J 2 bases, with 14 bases left between them. CDR3 sequence (DNA): TGTGCCAGCTCACTACTAAAGACGGAAAACTATGGCTACACCTTC. It encodes CASSLLKTENYGYTF.

This chain connects TRBV28 to TRBJ1-2; 7 bases map to TRBD1. This CDR3 is built from 13 residues. J was trimmed by 2 bases and V by 10 bases; bases with no gene match: 7. Germline CDR1 reads MDHEN; CDR2 reads SYDVKM. Here the CDR3 reads CATLDRENYGYTF. The CDR3 nucleotides are TGTGCCACCCTCGACAGGGAAAACTATGGCTACACCTTC.

The V and J genes are TRBV14 and TRBJ1-1; the D is unclear. Per germline, CDR1 SGHDN and CDR2 FVKESK. There are 13 residues in the CDR3. V gave up 4 bases and J gave up 3 bases, with 9 bases separating them. The CDR3 coding sequence is TGTGCCAGCAGCCGAGCCCGAGACACTGAAGCTTTCTTT. Translated, it gives CASSRARDTEAFF.

The rearrangement joins TRBV29-1 to TRBJ1-2; D gene ambiguous. CDR1 is SQVTM and CDR2 is ANQGSEA in the germline V gene. The CDR3 is 13 residues long. With 6 bases removed from V and 4 bases from J, the gap between germline ends came to 15 bases. Here the CDR3 reads CSVTEDPSYGYTF. CDR3 DNA sequence: TGCAGCGTGACGGAGGACCCCTCCTATGGCTACACCTTC.

The J gene is TRBJ2-2, the V gene TRBV2, with a tentative D call TRBD2 (5 bases). Germline lookup yields CDR1 SNHLY and CDR2 FYNNEI. The CDR3 covers 14 residues. Trimming stripped 8 bases from V and 0 bases from J, with 10 bases between. The CDR3 loop reads CASRETTNTGELFF. In DNA form, the CDR3 reads TGTGCCAGCCGCGAGACTACGAACACCGGGGAGCTGTTTTTT.

This clone was seen more than once but under ten times. The V gene is TRBV28, the J gene TRBJ1-1, with D possibly TRBD1 on 5 matching bases. CDR1 and CDR2 from the germline V gene are MDHEN and SYDVKM. Trimming cost V 2 bases and J 4 bases, with 11 bases left between them. There are 14 residues in the CDR3. For the CDR3, the DNA is TGTGCCAGCAGTTTAGTGGTCAGGGTCACTGAAGCTTTCTTT. Protein product: CASSLVVRVTEAFF.

This sequence joins TRBV3-1 (or the pseudogene TRBV3-2) and TRBJ1-2, with D perhaps TRBD1 (5 bases). The V gene's germline CDR1 is LGHDT and CDR2 YNNKEL (reference sequence). V lost 4 bases to trimming and J lost 5 bases, with 17 bases between them. This CDR3 is 15 amino acids long. The chain's CDR3 is CASSLRQTNRYGYTF. CDR3 DNA sequence: TGTGCCAGCAGCCTCAGACAGACAAATCGGTATGGCTACACCTTC.

CDR3 region: CASTIRGEKLFF. For the CDR3, the DNA is TGTGCCAGTACCATACGAGGGGAAAAACTGTTTTTT. The chain links TRBV19 to TRBJ1-4; D is unclear. Per the germline V gene, CDR1 is LNHDA and CDR2 is SQIVND (reference sequence). The CDR3 totals 12 residues. V lost 7 bases and J 8 bases, leaving 11 bases between the germline ends. The full variable domain, in which reference TRBV19 and TRBJ1-4 provide the parts outside the CDR3, is DGGITQSPKYLFRKEGQNVTLSCEQNLNHDAMYWYRQDPGQGLRLIYYSQIVNDFQKGDIAEGYSVSREKKESFPLTVTSAQKNPTAFYLCASTIRGEKLFFGSGTQLSVL.

The gene calls are TRBV30 and TRBJ2-1; TRBD1 matches 10 bases. The CDR3 has 13 residues. J was trimmed by 13 bases and V by 5 bases; bases with no gene match: 11. Looked up from germline, CDR1 is GTSNPN and CDR2 is SVGIG (reference sequence). Here the CDR3 reads CAWASGTGVPQFF. CDR3 nucleotide sequence: TGTGCCTGGGCGTCCGGGACAGGGGTCCCCCAGTTCTTC.

This chain connects TRBV19 to TRBJ2-3, with 9 nucleotides matching TRBD2. Germline V gene data show CDR1 as LNHDA and CDR2 as SQIVND (reference sequence). The CDR3 length is 16 residues. With V trimmed by 7 bases and J by 4 bases, 12 bases remained unmatched. In DNA form, the CDR3 reads TGTGCCAGTAAGAAATCCCTAGCGGGAATCGCAGATACGCAGTATTTT. Amino acids: CASKKSLAGIADTQYF.

The rearrangement uses TRBV5-1 and TRBJ2-7; 8 nucleotides agree with TRBD2. Trimming took 4 bases from V and 3 from J; bases not matched to a gene: 6. Germline V lookup: CDR1 SGHRS, CDR2 YFSETQ. The CDR3 totals 14 residues. CDR3 in amino acids: CASSGIAGSYEQYV. As DNA, the CDR3 is TGCGCCAGCAGCGGCATAGCGGGGAGCTACGAGCAGTACGTC.

This chain's CDR3 is CASSNGGSSYEQYF. Here the CDR3 DNA reads TGTGCCAGCAGTAACGGGGGAAGCTCCTACGAGCAGTACTTC. The chain carries TRBV28 and TRBJ2-7, with D maybe TRBD2 (6 bases). V was clipped by 5 bases and J by 0 bases, with 11 bases between them. The germline V gene has CDR1 MDHEN and CDR2 SYDVKM. CDR3 length: 14 residues.

The J gene is TRBJ1-1, the V gene TRBV6-5; D unresolved. The germline CDR1 and CDR2 sequences are MNHEY and SVGAGI. The CDR3 totals 13 residues. The V end was cut by 2 bases, the J end by 1 base, with 5 bases between. CDR3 sequence (DNA): TGTGCCAGCAGTTACGCCAGGAACACTGAAGCTTTCTTT. Protein sequence: CASSYARNTEAFF.